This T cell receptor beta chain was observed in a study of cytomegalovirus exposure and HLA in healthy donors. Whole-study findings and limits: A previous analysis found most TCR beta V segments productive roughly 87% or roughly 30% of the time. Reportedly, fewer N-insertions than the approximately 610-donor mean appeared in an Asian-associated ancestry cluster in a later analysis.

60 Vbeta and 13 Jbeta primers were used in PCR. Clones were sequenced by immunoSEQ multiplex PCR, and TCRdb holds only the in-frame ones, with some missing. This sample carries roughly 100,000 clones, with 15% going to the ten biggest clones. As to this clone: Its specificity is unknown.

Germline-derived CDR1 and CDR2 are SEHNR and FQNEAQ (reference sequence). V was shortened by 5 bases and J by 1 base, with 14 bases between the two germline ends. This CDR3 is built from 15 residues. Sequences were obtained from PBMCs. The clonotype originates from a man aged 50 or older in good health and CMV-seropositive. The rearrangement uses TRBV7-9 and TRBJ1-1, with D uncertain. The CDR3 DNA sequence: TGTGCCAGCAGCCCACGGGAGGGAGCGAACACTGAAGCTTTCTTT. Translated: CASSPREGANTEAFF.